The clone carrying this T cell receptor beta chain was seen just once. Germline loops: CDR1 MNHEY, CDR2 SMNVEV (reference sequence). This CDR3 comprises 16 residues. Trimming removed 4 bases from V and 8 bases from J, with 21 bases in between. The data originate from a study of blood T cell repertoires in COVID-19. Study as a whole: Samples taken during acute and convalescent COVID-19 were collected in the United States, Italy and Spain. From T cells, B-cell-depleted T cells, or PBMCs came the material, which was cDNA or gDNA.

Original processing notes: Reference gene primers were amplified, and this amplification served to estimate nucleated cell counts. The table came from immunoSEQ multiplex PCR; TCRdb's copy has only in-frame clones and leaves some out. Clone size and V and J calls were adopted from that table, with D and trimming inferred from the DNA. Found here are about 150,000 clones, around nine tenths of them singletons; the top ten hold around 1.6%. This TCR derives from a human donor in a cohort sampled during active COVID-19. Sequencing was performed on peripheral blood. V is TRBV27 and J is TRBJ2-1; possibly TRBD2 for D (7 bases). The CDR3 nucleotides are TGTGCCAGCAGTTCTTCAGCGGGACAAATATTGCATGAGCAGTTCTTC. Translating it yields CASSSSAGQILHEQFF.